Presented here are 31 T cell receptor beta chains from one specimen sequenced in a study of T cell changes during pregnancy in multiple sclerosis. Some clones are missing from TCRdb's copy, which holds only in-frame ones; the method was immunoSEQ multiplex PCR. The data contain roughly 46,000 clones, about 92% of them singletons. The source material was peripheral blood, sampled in the third trimester of pregnancy. These receptors came from a female donor with multiple sclerosis, enrolled in a pregnancy study.

CDR3 sequence (DNA): TGTGCCAGCAGCCCATCAGTGGGGGCCTATGGCTACACCTTC. It yields the protein CASSPSVGAYGYTF. The chain is built from TRBV27 and TRBJ1-2, with D possibly matching TRBD1 (6 bases). Germline V gives CDR1 MNHEY, CDR2 SMNVEV (reference sequence). The V end lost 6 bases, the J end lost 4 bases, and 15 bases lay between the germline ends. CDR3 length equals 14 residues.

The V call is TRBV9, the J call TRBJ2-1, with a tentative D call TRBD2 (6 bases). This CDR3 region has 16 residues. V shed 0 bases and J shed 12 bases, with 22 bases lying between them. Germline V gene lookup returns CDR1 SGDLS and CDR2 YYNGEE. The CDR3 DNA reads as TGTGCCAGCAGCGTAGAGCTAGCGAGTACAATGAGAGGGCAGTTCTTC. Its translation: CASSVELASTMRGQFF.

The rearrangement links TRBV7-8 to TRBJ1-1; possibly TRBD1 for D (5 bases). Germline V CDR1 and CDR2: SGHVS, FQNEAQ. The length of the CDR3 is 15 residues. V gave up 3 bases and J gave up 0 bases, with 11 bases separating them. CDR3 DNA sequence: TGTGCCAGCAGCTTCAGGGAGGTGGTGAACACTGAAGCTTTCTTT. Translation gives CASSFREVVNTEAFF.

The table lists this clone with a count of one. The chain recombines TRBV7-8 with TRBJ2-7; D is unclear. The CDR3 runs to 13 residues. The V end was cut by 5 bases, the J end by 2 bases, with 10 bases between. Looked up from germline, CDR1 is SGHVS and CDR2 is FQNEAQ. CDR3 nucleotides: TGTGCCAGCAGCCCTTTTGAGCCCTACGAGCAGTACTTC. This gives the protein CASSPFEPYEQYF.

The rearrangement uses TRBV7-2 and TRBJ2-3; TRBD2 matches at 8 bases. Germline assignment: CDR1 SGHTA and CDR2 FQGNSA. This CDR3 contains 13 residues. After removal of 2 bases from V and 5 bases from J, the junction contained 0 bases not matched to a gene. This CDR3 is CASSLLAGDTQYF. The CDR3 region has the DNA TGTGCCAGCAGCTTACTAGCGGGAGATACGCAGTATTTT.

The chain has TRBV5-1 and TRBJ2-7; D is uncertain. The CDR3 has 14 residues. Between the trimmed V and J ends, which lost 0 bases and 0 bases, there was a span of 7 bases. The V gene's germline CDR1 is SGHRS and CDR2 YFSETQ. CDR3 in DNA: TGCGCCAGCAGCTTGGCGGAGAGCTCCTACGAGCAGTACTTC. Translation gives CASSLAESSYEQYF.

J is TRBJ1-5 and V is TRBV6-1, with TRBD1 matching 8 bases. With V trimmed by 3 bases and J by 6 bases, 13 bases remained unmatched. CDR1 and CDR2 from the germline V gene are MNHNS and SASEGT. The CDR3 is 17 residues long. The CDR3: CASSEVLWGQAGQPQHF. The CDR3 nucleotides are TGTGCCAGCAGTGAGGTACTTTGGGGACAGGCTGGTCAGCCCCAGCATTTT.

The chain joins TRBV9 to TRBJ2-3, with TRBD2 matching over 9 bases. Losses at the gene ends were 1 base for V and 1 base for J; bases not matched to a gene: 7. The length of the CDR3 is 17 residues. Per germline, CDR1 SGDLS and CDR2 YYNGEE. CDR3 coding DNA: TGTGCCAGCAGCGTATCCGGGCTAGCGGGACGCACAGATACGCAGTATTTT. Translated: CASSVSGLAGRTDTQYF. The full variable domain, completed using reference TRBV9 and TRBJ2-3, is DSGVTQTPKHLITATGQRVTLRCSPRSGDLSVYWYQQSLDQGLQFLIQYYNGEERAKGNILERFSAQQFPDLHSELNLSSLELGDSALYFCASSVSGLAGRTDTQYFGPGTRLTVL.

The rearrangement joins TRBV15 to TRBJ1-5; 10 nucleotides line up with TRBD1. Germline lookup yields CDR1 LNHNV and CDR2 YYDKDF (reference sequence). V lost 4 bases to trimming and J lost 6 bases; unmatched junction nucleotides: 6. The CDR3 contains 15 residues. The CDR3 reads CATSTGTGEGQPQHF. CDR3 sequence (DNA): TGTGCCACCAGCACCGGGACAGGGGAAGGTCAGCCCCAGCATTTT.

V gene TRBV9 combines with J gene TRBJ2-2, with 8 bases lining up with TRBD1. The CDR3 runs to 15 residues. V lost 4 bases to trimming and J lost 5 bases; unmatched junction nucleotides: 7. Germline V gives CDR1 SGDLS, CDR2 YYNGEE. Here the CDR3 reads CASSLRTGNTGELFF. The CDR3 region has the DNA TGTGCCAGCAGCCTAAGGACAGGGAATACCGGGGAGCTGTTTTTT.

This clone showed up just a few times. The V call is TRBV28, the J call TRBJ2-7; D is unclear. V gave up 3 bases and J gave up 3 bases, with 12 bases separating them. Per the germline V gene, CDR1 is MDHEN and CDR2 is SYDVKM. CDR3 size: 14 residues. DNA of the CDR3: TGTGCCAGCAGTTTGTTCAGAGGAAGCTACGAGCAGTACTTC. This translates into CASSLFRGSYEQYF.

The sample holds one count of this clone. The J gene is TRBJ2-7, the V gene TRBV5-1; TRBD2 agrees at 8 bases. The V and J ends lost 1 base and 5 bases, in that order; junction bases with no gene match: 8. CDR1 and CDR2 from the germline V gene are SGHRS and YFSETQ. There are 15 residues in the CDR3. The CDR3 loop is CASSLWSGGPNEQYF. The CDR3 DNA reads as TGCGCCAGCAGCTTGTGGTCGGGAGGGCCGAACGAGCAGTACTTC.

The chain couples TRBV2 to TRBJ2-7, with a tentative D call TRBD1 (5 bases). Germline V CDR1 and CDR2: SNHLY, FYNNEI. The CDR3 has 15 amino acids. Deletions cut 3 bases from V and 1 base from J, with 13 bases between. This chain's CDR3 is CASSDNRPPSYEQYF. The CDR3 bases are TGTGCCAGCAGTGATAACAGGCCGCCTTCCTACGAGCAGTACTTC.

This chain links TRBV7-2 with TRBJ2-3; 8 bases match TRBD2. The CDR3 has 14 residues. J gave up 9 bases and V 1 base, and 6 bases lay outside the gene matches. Germline V gene data show CDR1 as SGHTA and CDR2 as FQGNSA. The CDR3 nucleotides are TGTGCCAGCAGCTTAGGAGGCGGGAGGTCCACGCAGTATTTT. Its protein is CASSLGGGRSTQYF.

The chain combines TRBV7-8 with TRBJ2-5; 8 bases align to TRBD2. Germline CDR1 reads SGHVS; CDR2 reads FQNEAQ. V gave up 3 bases and J gave up 3 bases; unmatched junction bases: 9. The length of the CDR3 is 16 residues. Here the CDR3 DNA reads TGTGCCAGCAGCTTCGGTAGCGGGAAGTTGGAAGAGACCCAGTACTTC. As protein: CASSFGSGKLEETQYF.

Here the CDR3 reads CSVERAGVRFF. CDR3 coding DNA: TGCAGCGTTGAAAGGGCAGGGGTAAGGTTCTTC. The chain carries TRBV29-1 and TRBJ2-1; weak D call: TRBD1 (6 bases). The CDR3 covers 11 residues. V lost 2 bases to trimming and J lost 15 bases, with 14 bases between them. The V gene's germline CDR1 is SQVTM and CDR2 ANQGSEA.

This chain links TRBV19 with TRBJ2-1, with D hard to call. The V gene's germline CDR1 is LNHDA and CDR2 SQIVND (reference sequence). V lost 3 bases, J lost 1 base, and 7 bases lay in between. This CDR3 comprises 14 residues. CDR3 amino acids: CASSISLSYNEQFF. The CDR3 region has the DNA TGTGCCAGTAGTATTAGCCTGTCCTACAATGAGCAGTTCTTC.

This chain connects TRBV7-9 to TRBJ1-1; D is undetermined. The germline CDR1 and CDR2 sequences are SEHNR and FQNEAQ (reference sequence). The ends were cut back, 3 bases at V and 6 bases at J, with 8 bases in the middle. The CDR3 loop spans 12 amino acids. The CDR3 is CASSFVEAEAFF. Written as DNA, the CDR3 is TGTGCCAGCAGCTTCGTGGAGGCTGAAGCTTTCTTT.

The chain recombines TRBV6-1 with TRBJ2-3; a possible D gene is TRBD2 (5 bases). The V end was cut by 11 bases, the J end by 2 bases, with 20 bases between. The CDR3 loop spans 15 amino acids. Germline loops: CDR1 MNHNS, CDR2 SASEGT. The CDR3 reads CAAHGSARFTDTQYF. Written as DNA, the CDR3 is TGTGCCGCCCATGGTAGCGCCAGATTCACAGATACGCAGTATTTT.

The CDR3 spells CASSSRVDEQFF. CDR3 nucleotide sequence: TGTGCCAGTAGTTCCCGGGTCGATGAGCAGTTCTTC. The V and J genes are TRBV19 and TRBJ2-1; no firm D call. Trimming stripped 5 bases from V and 8 bases from J, with 10 bases between. The CDR3 is 12 amino acids. Looked up from germline, CDR1 is LNHDA and CDR2 is SQIVND (reference sequence). The entire variable domain, with the rest obtained from reference TRBV19 and TRBJ2-1, is as follows: DGGITQSPKYLFRKEGQNVTLSCEQNLNHDAMYWYRQDPGQGLRLIYYSQIVNDFQKGDIAEGYSVSREKKESFPLTVTSAQKNPTAFYLCASSSRVDEQFFGPGTRLTVL.

This chain links TRBV7-2 with TRBJ2-4, with 8 bases lining up with TRBD2. V was pared by 0 bases and J by 1 base, with 11 bases of the junction left unmatched. Germline CDR1 and CDR2: SGHTA and FQGNSA. The CDR3 runs 19 residues. The CDR3 loop is CASSLAPGGQAGAKNIQYF. CDR3 sequence (DNA): TGTGCCAGCAGCTTAGCTCCGGGAGGGCAGGCGGGGGCCAAAAACATTCAGTACTTC. The whole variable domain, filled in from reference TRBV7-2 and TRBJ2-4, reads GAGVSQSPSNKVTEKGKDVELRCDPISGHTALYWYRQSLGQGLEFLIYFQGNSAPDKSGLPSDRFSAERTGGSVSTLTIQRTQQEDSAVYLCASSLAPGGQAGAKNIQYFGAGTRLSVL.

This chain connects TRBV6-1 to TRBJ2-5; TRBD2 agrees at 13 bases. V trimming: 6 bases; J trimming: 5 bases; junction bases outside the gene matches: 3. The CDR3 is 14 amino acids. The germline CDR1 and CDR2 sequences are MNHNS and SASEGT. The CDR3 region has the DNA TGTGCCAGCAGGACTAGCGGGAGGAGGGAGACCCAGTACTTC. Translating gives CASRTSGRRETQYF.

This chain links TRBV7-2 with TRBJ2-2, with D unresolved. V was shortened by 5 bases and J by 0 bases, with 10 bases between the two germline ends. The CDR3 totals 15 residues. Germline CDR1 is SGHTA and CDR2 is FQGNSA. In nucleotides, the CDR3 is TGTGCCAGCAGCCTTCGTCCGGCGAACACCGGGGAGCTGTTTTTT. It codes for CASSLRPANTGELFF.

The chain uses TRBV5-1 and TRBJ2-7; tentatively, D is TRBD2 (6 bases). Germline CDR1 SGHRS, CDR2 YFSETQ. The length of the CDR3 is 14 residues. V was cut by 2 bases and J by 7 bases, with 16 bases left in between. CDR3 nucleotides: TGCGCCAGCAGCTTAATGGCGGGTGGAGGGGAGCAGTACTTC. It encodes CASSLMAGGGEQYF.

The rearrangement uses TRBV5-1 and TRBJ2-2; 7 bases fit TRBD2. The V gene's germline CDR1 is SGHRS and CDR2 YFSETQ. V lost 3 bases, J lost 7 bases, and 6 bases stayed unmatched. The CDR3 has 14 amino acids. CDR3 loop: CASSSTTSIGELFF. DNA for the CDR3: TGCGCCAGCAGCTCGACGACTAGCATCGGGGAGCTGTTTTTT.

The chain combines TRBV7-2 with TRBJ2-7, with 9 bases aligning to TRBD1. CDR1 is SGHTA, CDR2 FQGNSA, per germline. V lost 5 bases, J lost 6 bases, and 8 bases stayed unmatched. The CDR3 is made up of 14 amino acids. CDR3 sequence: CASSQSGQGSEQYF. CDR3 DNA sequence: TGTGCCAGCAGCCAGTCGGGACAGGGATCCGAGCAGTACTTC.

The rearrangement links TRBV4-3 to TRBJ1-3, with D unresolved. The V end lost 0 bases, the J end lost 1 base, and 10 bases lay between the germline ends. The germline V gene has CDR1 LGHNA and CDR2 YSLEER. This CDR3 contains 16 residues. The CDR3 DNA reads as TGCGCCAGCAGCCAAGAAACCCCGGTTTCTGGAAACACCATATATTTT. Translating gives CASSQETPVSGNTIYF.

The J gene is TRBJ2-1, the V gene TRBV6-4; 10 bases map to TRBD2. The CDR3 is 14 amino acids. CDR1 is MRHNA, CDR2 SNTAGT, per germline. V shed 3 bases, J shed 6 bases, and the junction held 2 bases outside the gene matches. The CDR3 region has the DNA TGTGCCAGCAGTGAGAGGACTAGCGGCAATGAGCAGTTCTTC. It is translated as CASSERTSGNEQFF.

V usage is TRBV7-2 and J usage is TRBJ2-7; D remains ambiguous. The CDR3 is 13 residues long. The V end lost 2 bases, the J end lost 2 bases, and 7 bases lay between the germline ends. Germline CDR1 and CDR2: SGHTA and FQGNSA. DNA for the CDR3: TGTGCCAGCAGCTTACAGTCAACCTACGAGCAGTACTTC. The encoded protein is CASSLQSTYEQYF.

This chain links TRBV12-5 with TRBJ1-2, with D maybe TRBD1 (6 bases). The V gene lost 4 bases and the J gene lost 4 bases, with 10 bases spanning the gap. The CDR3 sequence is 13 residues long. Germline V lookup: CDR1 LGHNT, CDR2 FRNRAP. The CDR3 DNA reads TGTGCTAGTGGTTCAGGGGTAGGCTATGGCTACACCTTC. It translates to CASGSGVGYGYTF.

The chain links TRBV5-8 to TRBJ2-3, with 7 bases matching TRBD2. The CDR3 is made up of 15 amino acids. Germline values: CDR1 SGHTS, CDR2 YDEGEE. The V segment lost 1 base and the J segment 8 bases; nucleotides outside the gene matches: 10. CDR3 residues: CASSLLAGVPSTQYF. CDR3 nucleotide sequence: TGTGCCAGCAGCTTGCTGGCGGGAGTCCCCTCTACGCAGTATTTT. Full variable domain (outside the CDR3, taken from reference TRBV5-8 and TRBJ2-3): EAGVTQSPTHLIKTRGQQATLRCSPISGHTSVYWYQQALGLGLQFLLWYDEGEERNRGNFPPRFSGRQFPNYSSELNVNALELEDSALYLCASSLLAGVPSTQYFGPGTRLTVL.